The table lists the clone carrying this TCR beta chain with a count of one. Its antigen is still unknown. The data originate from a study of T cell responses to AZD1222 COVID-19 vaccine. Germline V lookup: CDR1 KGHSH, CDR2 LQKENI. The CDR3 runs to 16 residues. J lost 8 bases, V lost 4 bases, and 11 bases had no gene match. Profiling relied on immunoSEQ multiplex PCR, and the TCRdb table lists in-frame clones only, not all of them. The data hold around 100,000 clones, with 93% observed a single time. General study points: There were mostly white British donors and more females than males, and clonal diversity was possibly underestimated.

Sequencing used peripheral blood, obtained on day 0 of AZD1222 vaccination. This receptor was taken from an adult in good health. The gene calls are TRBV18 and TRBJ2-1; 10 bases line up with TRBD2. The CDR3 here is CASSRRGLAGVDEQFF. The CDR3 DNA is TGTGCCAGCTCACGGCGGGGGCTAGCGGGAGTCGATGAGCAGTTCTTC.